This is a list of T cell receptor beta chains from one sample in a study of PD-1 blockade in mismatch repair-deficient tumors. The data were produced by immunoSEQ multiplex PCR, yet TCRdb's version contains in-frame clones alone and is incomplete. The table includes some 100,000 clones, 65% to 85% detected once. Sequenced material: peripheral blood, taken about 33 weeks after starting pembrolizumab. The receptor set was obtained from an adult with mismatch repair-deficient cancer. The CDR3 runs from the conserved cysteine through the conserved F or W. A D gene is named only where the DNA matches it firmly. Clone sizes are given selectively: once, few, many, or a class where the clone is expanded.

abundance: -
v_gene: TRBV29-1
j_gene: TRBJ2-5
d_gene: -
CDR3aa: CSVEGLAGAQETQYF
CDR3nt: TGCAGCGTTGAAGGGCTGGCGGGGGCCCAAGAGACCCAGTACTTC

abundance: -
v_gene: TRBV5-4
j_gene: TRBJ1-3
d_gene: -
CDR3aa: CASSSDRLSSGNTIYF
CDR3nt: TGTGCCAGCAGCTCTGACAGGTTAAGCTCTGGAAACACCATATATTTT

abundance: -
v_gene: TRBV7-2
j_gene: TRBJ2-7
d_gene: -
CDR3aa: CASSYRAPVYEQYF
CDR3nt: TGTGCCAGCAGCTACAGGGCCCCCGTCTACGAGCAGTACTTC

abundance: -
v_gene: TRBV2
j_gene: TRBJ1-5
d_gene: -
CDR3aa: CASSDWSGYQPQHF
CDR3nt: TGTGCCAGCAGTGACTGGAGTGGGTATCAGCCCCAGCATTTT

abundance: -
v_gene: TRBV15
j_gene: TRBJ1-5
d_gene: TRBD1
CDR3aa: CATSMDRYNQPQHF
CDR3nt: TGTGCCACCAGCATGGACAGGTACAATCAGCCCCAGCATTTT

abundance: -
v_gene: TRBV9
j_gene: TRBJ1-2
d_gene: -
CDR3aa: CASSPTDSIAGGYTF
CDR3nt: TGTGCCAGCAGCCCCACCGACAGCATCGCGGGGGGCTACACCTTC

abundance: -
v_gene: TRBV13
j_gene: TRBJ2-1
d_gene: -
CDR3aa: CASSLRDGYNEQFF
CDR3nt: TGTGCCAGCAGCCTCCGGGACGGTTACAATGAGCAGTTCTTC

abundance: -
v_gene: TRBV6-6
j_gene: TRBJ1-1
d_gene: -
CDR3aa: CASSYEGGRGTEAFF
CDR3nt: TGTGCCAGCAGTTACGAGGGGGGGCGAGGGACTGAAGCTTTCTTT

abundance: -
v_gene: TRBV9
j_gene: TRBJ2-1
d_gene: TRBD1
CDR3aa: CASSVSGTVSYNEQFF
CDR3nt: TGTGCCAGCAGCGTTAGTGGGACAGTCTCCTACAATGAGCAGTTCTTC

abundance: -
v_gene: TRBV19
j_gene: TRBJ2-7
d_gene: TRBD2
CDR3aa: CASSTLHRLAGPGRIREQYF
CDR3nt: TGTGCCAGTAGTACCCTGCACCGGCTAGCGGGACCAGGACGGATTAGGGAGCAGTACTTC

abundance: -
v_gene: TRBV7-9
j_gene: TRBJ1-1
d_gene: -
CDR3aa: CASSSSWEAFF
CDR3nt: TGTGCCAGCAGTTCGAGTTGGGAGGCTTTCTTT

abundance: -
v_gene: TRBV4-1
j_gene: TRBJ1-5
d_gene: -
CDR3aa: CASSQAVNSNQPQHF
CDR3nt: TGCGCCAGCAGCCAAGCCGTGAATAGCAATCAGCCCCAGCATTTT

abundance: -
v_gene: TRBV5-5
j_gene: TRBJ1-5
d_gene: TRBD1
CDR3aa: CASSQPDRGPDQPQHF
CDR3nt: TGTGCCAGCAGCCAACCAGACAGGGGGCCCGATCAGCCCCAGCATTTT

abundance: -
v_gene: TRBV7-9
j_gene: TRBJ2-7
d_gene: -
CDR3aa: CASSLQGGWDEQYF
CDR3nt: TGTGCCAGCAGCTTACAGGGCGGTTGGGACGAGCAGTACTTC

abundance: few
v_gene: TRBV7-6
j_gene: TRBJ2-2
d_gene: -
CDR3aa: CASSPREGTGELFF
CDR3nt: TGTGCCAGCAGCCCTAGGGAAGGTACCGGGGAGCTGTTTTTT

abundance: -
v_gene: TRBV5-1
j_gene: TRBJ2-7
d_gene: -
CDR3aa: CASSPDSPTYEQYF
CDR3nt: TGCGCCAGCAGCCCGGACAGCCCTACCTACGAGCAGTACTTC

abundance: -
v_gene: TRBV6-1
j_gene: TRBJ2-7
d_gene: -
CDR3aa: CASSETWTASYEQYF
CDR3nt: TGTGCCAGCAGTGAAACCTGGACAGCGTCCTACGAGCAGTACTTC

abundance: -
v_gene: TRBV11-2
j_gene: TRBJ2-5
d_gene: TRBD1
CDR3aa: CASSFGQEETQYF
CDR3nt: TGTGCCAGCAGCTTTGGACAGGAAGAGACCCAGTACTTC

abundance: -
v_gene: TRBV9
j_gene: TRBJ2-3
d_gene: -
CDR3aa: CASSEGGGRGITDTQYF
CDR3nt: TGTGCCAGCAGCGAGGGAGGGGGAAGGGGTATTACAGATACGCAGTATTTT

abundance: -
v_gene: TRBV6-6
j_gene: TRBJ1-1
d_gene: -
CDR3aa: CASSYAPRGTEAFF
CDR3nt: TGTGCCAGCAGTTATGCCCCCCGAGGCACTGAAGCTTTCTTT

abundance: -
v_gene: TRBV27
j_gene: TRBJ2-3
d_gene: -
CDR3aa: CASAGIGGAHDTQYF
CDR3nt: TGTGCCAGCGCTGGTATAGGAGGGGCACACGATACGCAGTATTTT

abundance: once
v_gene: TRBV19
j_gene: TRBJ2-3
d_gene: -
CDR3aa: CASSMDLRGDTQYF
CDR3nt: TGTGCCAGTAGTATGGATCTACGGGGAGATACGCAGTATTTT

abundance: -
v_gene: TRBV10-3
j_gene: TRBJ1-1
d_gene: -
CDR3aa: CAITTERQNTEAFF
CDR3nt: TGTGCCATCACCACGGAGAGGCAGAACACTGAAGCTTTCTTT

abundance: -
v_gene: TRBV19
j_gene: TRBJ1-2
d_gene: TRBD1
CDR3aa: CASRTGAKTNYGYTF
CDR3nt: TGTGCCAGTAGGACAGGGGCGAAAACTAACTATGGCTACACCTTC

abundance: -
v_gene: TRBV29-1
j_gene: TRBJ2-7
d_gene: TRBD1
CDR3aa: CSARTGGFSEQYF
CDR3nt: TGCAGCGCTAGGACAGGGGGCTTCTCCGAGCAGTACTTC

abundance: -
v_gene: TRBV5-1
j_gene: TRBJ1-1
d_gene: -
CDR3aa: CASSWGPSAEAFF
CDR3nt: TGCGCCAGCAGCTGGGGTCCGAGCGCTGAAGCTTTCTTT

abundance: -
v_gene: TRBV30
j_gene: TRBJ2-1
d_gene: TRBD2
CDR3aa: CAWSVWSAGGDNEQFF
CDR3nt: TGTGCCTGGAGTGTCTGGTCAGCGGGAGGGGACAATGAGCAGTTCTTC

abundance: -
v_gene: TRBV18
j_gene: TRBJ2-3
d_gene: TRBD2
CDR3aa: CASSPGLAGADTQYF
CDR3nt: TGTGCCAGCTCACCCGGACTAGCGGGAGCAGATACGCAGTATTTT

abundance: -
v_gene: TRBV2
j_gene: TRBJ2-4
d_gene: -
CDR3aa: CASSRDSLAKNIQYF
CDR3nt: TGTGCCAGCTCCCGGGACTCGCTAGCCAAAAACATTCAGTACTTC

abundance: -
v_gene: TRBV11-2
j_gene: TRBJ1-2
d_gene: TRBD1
CDR3aa: CASSPAGGYGYTF
CDR3nt: TGTGCCAGCAGCCCAGCAGGGGGCTATGGCTACACCTTC

abundance: -
v_gene: TRBV4-1
j_gene: TRBJ2-5
d_gene: TRBD1
CDR3aa: CASSQVRQGARETQYF
CDR3nt: TGCGCCAGCAGCCAAGTTAGACAGGGGGCGCGGGAGACCCAGTACTTC

abundance: -
v_gene: TRBV7-9
j_gene: TRBJ2-1
d_gene: -
CDR3aa: CASSLVGEQFF
CDR3nt: TGTGCCAGCAGCTTAGTAGGTGAGCAGTTCTTC

abundance: -
v_gene: TRBV11-2
j_gene: TRBJ2-5
d_gene: TRBD2
CDR3aa: CASSLALAGATQYF
CDR3nt: TGTGCCAGCAGCTTAGCACTAGCGGGGGCGACCCAGTACTTC

abundance: -
v_gene: TRBV2
j_gene: TRBJ1-1
d_gene: -
CDR3aa: CASLRTRSSEAFF
CDR3nt: TGTGCCAGCCTTCGCACTAGAAGTTCGGAAGCTTTCTTT

abundance: -
v_gene: TRBV19
j_gene: TRBJ2-7
d_gene: -
CDR3aa: CASSPRGLLGAYEQYF
CDR3nt: TGTGCCAGTAGCCCGCGGGGGCTACTAGGAGCCTACGAGCAGTACTTC

abundance: few
v_gene: TRBV18
j_gene: TRBJ2-7
d_gene: -
CDR3aa: CASSPGGGNYEQYF
CDR3nt: TGTGCCAGCTCACCGGGGGGAGGTAACTACGAGCAGTACTTC

abundance: -
v_gene: TRBV5-1
j_gene: TRBJ2-3
d_gene: TRBD2
CDR3aa: CASSLGLAGWEDTQYF
CDR3nt: TGCGCCAGCAGCTTGGGACTAGCGGGATGGGAAGATACGCAGTATTTT

abundance: -
v_gene: TRBV27
j_gene: TRBJ1-2
d_gene: -
CDR3aa: CASSLVPQRYGYTF
CDR3nt: TGTGCCAGCAGTTTGGTGCCCCAGAGATATGGCTACACCTTC

abundance: -
v_gene: TRBV4-3
j_gene: TRBJ2-7
d_gene: TRBD2
CDR3aa: CASSQVTSGRTYEQYF
CDR3nt: TGCGCCAGCAGCCAAGTTACTAGCGGGAGGACCTACGAGCAGTACTTC

abundance: -
v_gene: TRBV5-6
j_gene: TRBJ2-2
d_gene: -
CDR3aa: CASSSWRPNTGELFF
CDR3nt: TGTGCCAGCAGCTCTTGGAGGCCGAACACCGGGGAGCTGTTTTTT

abundance: -
v_gene: TRBV12-5
j_gene: TRBJ2-2
d_gene: -
CDR3aa: CASGPNTGELFF
CDR3nt: TGTGCTAGTGGTCCGAACACCGGGGAGCTGTTTTTT

abundance: -
v_gene: TRBV9
j_gene: TRBJ2-1
d_gene: -
CDR3aa: CASSPTPGATYNEQFF
CDR3nt: TGTGCCAGCAGCCCTACCCCCGGCGCAACCTACAATGAGCAGTTCTTC

abundance: -
v_gene: TRBV19
j_gene: TRBJ1-2
d_gene: -
CDR3aa: CASSFDLTGYGYTF
CDR3nt: TGTGCCAGTAGTTTTGACCTTACGGGCTATGGCTACACCTTC

abundance: -
v_gene: TRBV6-4
j_gene: TRBJ1-2
d_gene: -
CDR3aa: CASSVGNGGYTF
CDR3nt: TGTGCCAGCAGTGTGGGAAATGGGGGCTACACCTTC

abundance: -
v_gene: TRBV7-2
j_gene: TRBJ2-3
d_gene: TRBD1
CDR3aa: CASSLGQEPFHTQYF
CDR3nt: TGTGCCAGCAGCTTGGGACAGGAGCCCTTTCATACGCAGTATTTT

abundance: -
v_gene: TRBV28
j_gene: TRBJ2-1
d_gene: -
CDR3aa: CASSSSGLSYNEQFF
CDR3nt: TGTGCCAGCAGTTCTTCTGGGCTTTCCTACAATGAGCAGTTCTTC

abundance: -
v_gene: TRBV6-6
j_gene: TRBJ1-1
d_gene: -
CDR3aa: CASSYSGMNTEAFF
CDR3nt: TGTGCCAGCAGTTACTCCGGGATGAACACTGAAGCTTTCTTT

abundance: few
v_gene: TRBV28
j_gene: TRBJ1-1
d_gene: -
CDR3aa: CASKGGDLTTEAFF
CDR3nt: TGTGCCAGCAAAGGAGGGGACCTCACCACTGAAGCTTTCTTT

abundance: -
v_gene: TRBV7-3
j_gene: TRBJ2-1
d_gene: -
CDR3aa: CASSPDRSSYNEQFF
CDR3nt: TGTGCCAGCAGCCCAGATAGGAGCTCCTACAATGAGCAGTTCTTC

abundance: -
v_gene: TRBV27
j_gene: TRBJ2-1
d_gene: TRBD1
CDR3aa: CASSPRDRVLSHEQFF
CDR3nt: TGTGCCAGCAGTCCCCGGGACAGGGTTTTGTCGCATGAGCAGTTCTTC

abundance: -
v_gene: TRBV7-9
j_gene: TRBJ2-7
d_gene: TRBD2
CDR3aa: CASSWDGLAAYEQYF
CDR3nt: TGTGCCAGCAGCTGGGACGGACTAGCGGCCTACGAGCAGTACTTC

abundance: -
v_gene: TRBV6-1
j_gene: TRBJ1-1
d_gene: -
CDR3aa: CASILTEFTEAFF
CDR3nt: TGTGCCAGCATCCTAACAGAATTCACTGAAGCTTTCTTT